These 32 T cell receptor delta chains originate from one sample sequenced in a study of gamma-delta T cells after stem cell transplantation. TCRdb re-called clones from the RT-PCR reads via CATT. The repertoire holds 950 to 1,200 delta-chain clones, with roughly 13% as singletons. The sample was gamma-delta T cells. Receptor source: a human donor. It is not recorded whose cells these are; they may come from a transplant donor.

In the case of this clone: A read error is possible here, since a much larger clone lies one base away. In DNA form, the CDR3 reads TGTGCTCTTGGGGCTATAGAAGAATCGGGGGCTTCCTACGTCTGGAGTCTACTGGGGGTTGGGGGCACCGATAAACTCATCTTT. Translation: CALGAIEESGASYVWSLLGVGGTDKLIF. The chain employs TRDV1 and TRDJ1; D is perhaps TRDD2 or TRDD3 (8 bases each). Here the J gene was assigned by germline matching of the DNA, as TCRdb has none. Looked up from germline, CDR1 is TSWWSYY and CDR2 is QGS. The ends were cut back, 4 bases at V and 1 base at J, with 52 bases in the middle. The CDR3 sequence is 28 residues long.

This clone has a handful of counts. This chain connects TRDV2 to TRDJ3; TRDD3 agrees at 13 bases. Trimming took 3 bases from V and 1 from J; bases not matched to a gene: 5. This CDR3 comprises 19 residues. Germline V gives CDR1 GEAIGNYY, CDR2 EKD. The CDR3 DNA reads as TGTGCCTGTGACTCAGTACTGGGGGATACGTCCTGGGACACCCGACAGATGTTTTTC. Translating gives CACDSVLGDTSWDTRQMFF.

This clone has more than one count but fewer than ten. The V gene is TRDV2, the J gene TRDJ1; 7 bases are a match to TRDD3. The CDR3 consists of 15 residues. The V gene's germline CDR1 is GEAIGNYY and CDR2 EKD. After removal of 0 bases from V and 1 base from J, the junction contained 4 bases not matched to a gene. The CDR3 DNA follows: TGTGCCTGTGACACCGTCGGGGGGATCACCGATAAACTCATCTTT. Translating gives CACDTVGGITDKLIF.

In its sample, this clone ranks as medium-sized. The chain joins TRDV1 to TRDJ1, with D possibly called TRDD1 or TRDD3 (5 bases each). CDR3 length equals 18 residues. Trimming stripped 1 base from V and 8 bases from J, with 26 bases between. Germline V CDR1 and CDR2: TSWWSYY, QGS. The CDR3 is CALGEPIGVSAKGTKLIF. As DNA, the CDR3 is TGTGCTCTTGGGGAACCAATAGGGGTATCAGCAAAGGGGACCAAACTCATCTTT.

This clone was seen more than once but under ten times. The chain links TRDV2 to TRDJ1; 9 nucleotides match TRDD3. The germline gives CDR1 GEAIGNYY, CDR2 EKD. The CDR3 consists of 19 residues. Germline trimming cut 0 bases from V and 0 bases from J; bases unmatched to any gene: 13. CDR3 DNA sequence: TGTGCCTGTGACACCGTGCTGGGGGATTCTACAATGAACACCGATAAACTCATCTTT. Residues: CACDTVLGDSTMNTDKLIF.

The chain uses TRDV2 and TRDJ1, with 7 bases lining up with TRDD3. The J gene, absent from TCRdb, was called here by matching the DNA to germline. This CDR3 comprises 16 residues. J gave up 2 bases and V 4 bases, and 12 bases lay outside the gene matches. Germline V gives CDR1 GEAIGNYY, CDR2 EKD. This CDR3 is CACEPLGIPPTDKLIF. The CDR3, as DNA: TGTGCCTGTGAACCTCTAGGGATACCTCCAACCGATAAACTCATCTTT.

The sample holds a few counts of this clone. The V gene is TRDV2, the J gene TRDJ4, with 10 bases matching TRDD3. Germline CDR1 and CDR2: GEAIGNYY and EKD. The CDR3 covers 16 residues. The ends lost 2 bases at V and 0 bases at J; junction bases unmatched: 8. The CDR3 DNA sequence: TGTGCCTGTGACAATCTACTGGGGGATGAGGCCAGACCCCTGATCTTT. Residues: CACDNLLGDEARPLIF.

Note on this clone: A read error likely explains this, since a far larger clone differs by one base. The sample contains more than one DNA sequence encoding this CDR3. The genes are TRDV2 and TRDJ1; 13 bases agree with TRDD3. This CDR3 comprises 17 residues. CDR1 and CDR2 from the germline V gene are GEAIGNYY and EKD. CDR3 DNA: TGTGCCTGTGACAGCCTACTGGGGGATACGCACACCGATAAACTCATCTTC. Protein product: CACDSLLGDTHTDKLIF.

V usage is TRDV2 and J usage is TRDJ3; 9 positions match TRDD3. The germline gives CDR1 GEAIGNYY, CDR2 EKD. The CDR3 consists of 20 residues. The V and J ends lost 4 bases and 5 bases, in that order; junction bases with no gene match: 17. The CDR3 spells CACDPTPPPGGFRDTRQMFF. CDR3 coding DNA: TGTGCCTGTGATCCGACCCCGCCTCCTGGGGGATTCCGGGACACCCGACAGATGTTTTTC.

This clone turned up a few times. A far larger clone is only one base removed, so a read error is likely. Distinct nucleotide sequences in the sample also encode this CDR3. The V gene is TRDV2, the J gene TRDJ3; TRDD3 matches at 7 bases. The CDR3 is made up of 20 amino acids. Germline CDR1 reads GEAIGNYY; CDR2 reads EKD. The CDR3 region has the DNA TGTGCCTGCGACACCGGTCCCTGGGGGTTGAGCTCCTGGGACACCCGACAGATGTTTTTC. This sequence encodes CACDTGPWGLSSWDTRQMFF.

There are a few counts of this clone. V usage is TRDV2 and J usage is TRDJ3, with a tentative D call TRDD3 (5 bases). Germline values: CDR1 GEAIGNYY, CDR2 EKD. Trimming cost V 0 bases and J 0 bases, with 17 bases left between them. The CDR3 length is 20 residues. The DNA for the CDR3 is TGTGCCTGTGACACCGTTACTCCGGGGGTCAGCTCCTGGGACACCCGACAGATGTTTTTC. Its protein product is CACDTVTPGVSSWDTRQMFF.

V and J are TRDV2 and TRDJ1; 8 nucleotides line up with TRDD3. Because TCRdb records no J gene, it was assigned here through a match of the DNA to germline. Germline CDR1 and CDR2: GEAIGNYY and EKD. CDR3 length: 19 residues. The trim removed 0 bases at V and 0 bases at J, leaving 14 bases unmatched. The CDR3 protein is CACDTVGRDTRIYTDKLIF. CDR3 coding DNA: TGTGCCTGTGACACCGTAGGTAGGGATACGCGGATATACACCGATAAACTCATCTTT.

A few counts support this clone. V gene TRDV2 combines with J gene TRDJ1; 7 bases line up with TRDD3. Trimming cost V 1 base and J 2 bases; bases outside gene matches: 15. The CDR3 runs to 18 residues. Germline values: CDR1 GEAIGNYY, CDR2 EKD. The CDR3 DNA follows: TGTGCCTGTGACACTGTACTGGGGCCTACCCAACGGACCGATAAACTCATCTTT. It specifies CACDTVLGPTQRTDKLIF.

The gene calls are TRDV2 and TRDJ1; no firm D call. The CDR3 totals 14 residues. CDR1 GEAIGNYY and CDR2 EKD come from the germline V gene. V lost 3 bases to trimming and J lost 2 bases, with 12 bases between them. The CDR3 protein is CACDVLTKTDKLIF. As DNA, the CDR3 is TGTGCCTGTGACGTTCTTACTAAGACCGATAAACTCATCTTT.

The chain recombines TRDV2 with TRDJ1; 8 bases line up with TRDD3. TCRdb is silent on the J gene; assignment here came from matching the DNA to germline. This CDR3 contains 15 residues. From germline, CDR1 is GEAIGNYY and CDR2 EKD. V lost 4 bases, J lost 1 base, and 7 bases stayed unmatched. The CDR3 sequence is CACDELGVGTDKLIF. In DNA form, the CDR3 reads TGTGCCTGTGATGAACTGGGGGTGGGCACCGATAAACTCATCTTT.

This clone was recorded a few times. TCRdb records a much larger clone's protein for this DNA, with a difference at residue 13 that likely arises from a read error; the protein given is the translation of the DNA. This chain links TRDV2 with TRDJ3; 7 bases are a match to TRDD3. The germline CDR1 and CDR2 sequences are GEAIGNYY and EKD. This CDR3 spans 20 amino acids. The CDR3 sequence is CACDTGPWGLSSGDTRQMFF. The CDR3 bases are TGTGCCTGTGACACCGGTCCCTGGGGGTTGAGCTCCGGGGACACCCGACAGATGTTTTTC.

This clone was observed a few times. As DNA, the CDR3 is TGTGCCTGTGACCGGCTGGGGGACTACGTTTCCTGGGACACCCGACAGATGTTTTTC. This gives the protein CACDRLGDYVSWDTRQMFF. This rearrangement joins TRDV2 to TRDJ3, with 8 nucleotides matching TRDD3. The germline V gene encodes CDR1 GEAIGNYY and CDR2 EKD. The CDR3 sequence is 19 residues long. V lost 3 bases, J lost 1 base, and 10 bases stayed unmatched.

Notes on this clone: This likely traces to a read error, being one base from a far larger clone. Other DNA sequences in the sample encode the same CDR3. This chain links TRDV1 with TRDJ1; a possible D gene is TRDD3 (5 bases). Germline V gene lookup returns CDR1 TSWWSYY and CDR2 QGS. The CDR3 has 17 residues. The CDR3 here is CALGDPYGRQYTDKLIF. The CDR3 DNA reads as TGTGCTCTTGGGGATCCATACGGGAGGCAGTACACTGATAAACTCATCTTT.

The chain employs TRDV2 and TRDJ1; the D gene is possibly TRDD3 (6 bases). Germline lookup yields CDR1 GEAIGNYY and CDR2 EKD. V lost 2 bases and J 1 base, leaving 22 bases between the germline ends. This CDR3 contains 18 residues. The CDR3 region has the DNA TGTGCCTGTGACATTGTACTGGGACCAAACAGGGGCACCGATAAACTCATCTTT. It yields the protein CACDIVLGPNRGTDKLIF.

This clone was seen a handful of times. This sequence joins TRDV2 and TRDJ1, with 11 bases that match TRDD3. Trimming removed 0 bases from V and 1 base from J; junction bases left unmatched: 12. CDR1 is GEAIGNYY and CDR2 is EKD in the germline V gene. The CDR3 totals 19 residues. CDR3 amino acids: CACDTVNGGYGSVTDKLIF. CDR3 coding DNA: TGTGCCTGTGACACCGTTAATGGGGGATACGGTTCGGTCACCGATAAACTCATCTTT.

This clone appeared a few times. CDR3: CACDPISLGIRGQYTDKLIF. Here the CDR3 DNA reads TGTGCCTGTGACCCAATCTCATTGGGGATACGCGGCCAGTACACCGATAAACTCATCTTT. The V and J genes are TRDV2 and TRDJ1, with TRDD3 matching over 9 bases. V shed 3 bases, J shed 0 bases, and the junction held 19 bases outside the gene matches. The length of the CDR3 is 20 residues. Germline V gives CDR1 GEAIGNYY, CDR2 EKD.

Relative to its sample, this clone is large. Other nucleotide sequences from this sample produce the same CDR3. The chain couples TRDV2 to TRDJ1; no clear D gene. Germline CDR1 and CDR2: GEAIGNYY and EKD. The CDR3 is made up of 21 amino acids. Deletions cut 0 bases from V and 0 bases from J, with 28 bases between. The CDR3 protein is CACDTLDLAGHLATDTDKLIF. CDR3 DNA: TGTGCCTGTGACACCCTGGACTTGGCCGGGCACCTCGCTACCGACACCGATAAACTCATCTTT.

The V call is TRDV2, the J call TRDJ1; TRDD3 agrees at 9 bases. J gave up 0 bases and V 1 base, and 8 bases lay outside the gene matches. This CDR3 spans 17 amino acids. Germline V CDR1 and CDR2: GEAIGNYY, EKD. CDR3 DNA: TGTGCCTGTGACACTCTTACTGGGGGACCTTACACCGATAAACTCATCTTT. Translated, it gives CACDTLTGGPYTDKLIF.

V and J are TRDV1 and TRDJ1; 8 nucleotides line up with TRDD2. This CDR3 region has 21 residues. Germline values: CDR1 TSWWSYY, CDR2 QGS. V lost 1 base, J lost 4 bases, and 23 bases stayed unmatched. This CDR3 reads CALGEHGPSYFPLGLGDKLIF. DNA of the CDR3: TGTGCTCTTGGGGAACACGGGCCTTCCTATTTTCCTCTGGGGCTTGGCGATAAACTCATCTTT.

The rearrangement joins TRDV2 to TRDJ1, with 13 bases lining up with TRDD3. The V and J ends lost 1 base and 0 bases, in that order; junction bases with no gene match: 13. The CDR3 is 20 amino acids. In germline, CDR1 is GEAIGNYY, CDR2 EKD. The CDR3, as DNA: TGTGCCTGTGACACGGTCCAAACTGGGGGATACGGACTCCACACCGATAAACTCATCTTT. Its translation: CACDTVQTGGYGLHTDKLIF.

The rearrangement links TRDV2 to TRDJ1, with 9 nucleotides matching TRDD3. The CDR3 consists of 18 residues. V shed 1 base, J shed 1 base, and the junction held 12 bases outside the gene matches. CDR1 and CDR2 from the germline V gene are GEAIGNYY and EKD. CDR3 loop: CACDTIPLGDQSTDKLIF. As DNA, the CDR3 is TGTGCCTGTGACACGATCCCACTGGGGGACCAATCCACCGATAAACTCATCTTT.

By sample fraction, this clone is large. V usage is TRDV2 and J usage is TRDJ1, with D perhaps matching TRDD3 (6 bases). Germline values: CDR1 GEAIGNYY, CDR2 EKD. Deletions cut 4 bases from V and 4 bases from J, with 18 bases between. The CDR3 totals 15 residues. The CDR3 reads CACDHVGRGSDKLIF. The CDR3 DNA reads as TGTGCCTGTGATCATGTGGGGAGGGGGAGCGATAAACTCATCTTT.

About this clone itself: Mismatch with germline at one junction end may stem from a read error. The CDR3 protein is CAFDTRGGVIDKLIF. In DNA form, the CDR3 reads TGTGCCTTTGACACCCGGGGTGGGGTCATCGATAAACTCATCTTT. This chain uses TRDV2 with TRDJ1; perhaps TRDD3 as D (5 bases). No J gene is reported in TCRdb; it was inferred here by comparing the DNA with germline. This CDR3 is built from 15 residues. Germline V CDR1 and CDR2: GEAIGNYY, EKD.

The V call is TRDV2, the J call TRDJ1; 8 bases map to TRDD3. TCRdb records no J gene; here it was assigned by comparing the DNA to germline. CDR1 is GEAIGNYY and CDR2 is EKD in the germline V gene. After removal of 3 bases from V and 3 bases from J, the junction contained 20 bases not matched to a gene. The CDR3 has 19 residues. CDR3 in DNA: TGTGCCTGTGACTCCTTAACTGGGGGCCCCACAGAAGGTCCCGATAAACTCATCTTT. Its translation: CACDSLTGGPTEGPDKLIF.

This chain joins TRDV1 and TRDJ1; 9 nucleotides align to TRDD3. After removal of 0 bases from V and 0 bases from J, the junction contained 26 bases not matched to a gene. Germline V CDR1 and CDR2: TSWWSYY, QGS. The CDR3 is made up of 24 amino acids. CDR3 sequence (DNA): TGTGCTCTTGGGGAACTAGGAGTCCCTTTTCCTTGGGGTACTGGGGGACAGTACACCGATAAACTCATCTTT. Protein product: CALGELGVPFPWGTGGQYTDKLIF.

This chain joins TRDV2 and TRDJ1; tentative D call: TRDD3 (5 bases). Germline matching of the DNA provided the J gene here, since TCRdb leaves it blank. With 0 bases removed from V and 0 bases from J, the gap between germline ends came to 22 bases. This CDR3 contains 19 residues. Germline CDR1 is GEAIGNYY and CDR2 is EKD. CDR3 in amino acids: CACDTGSWVRRKYTDKLIF. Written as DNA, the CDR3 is TGTGCCTGTGACACCGGAAGCTGGGTGAGACGCAAGTACACCGATAAACTCATCTTT.

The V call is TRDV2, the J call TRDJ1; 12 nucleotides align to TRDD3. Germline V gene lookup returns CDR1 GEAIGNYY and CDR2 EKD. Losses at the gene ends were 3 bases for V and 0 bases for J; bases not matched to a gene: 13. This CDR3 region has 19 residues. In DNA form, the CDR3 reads TGTGCCTGTGACGCCATTGCGACTGGGGGATACAAGTACACCGATAAACTCATCTTT. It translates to CACDAIATGGYKYTDKLIF.